The sequence of this T cell receptor beta chain was determined in a study of T cell repertoires and HLA-DP antigens. The V segment lost 7 bases and the J segment 10 bases; nucleotides outside the gene matches: 24. The germline CDR1 and CDR2 sequences are GTSNPN and SVGIG (reference sequence). CDR3 length: 18 amino acids. TCRdb's copy holds only in-frame clones and misses some; the assay was immunoSEQ multiplex PCR. The profile shows 75,000 to 90,000 clones, approximately 86% of them singletons. About this clone itself: Its specificity is not known.

Sequencing was done on a sample of CD4+ T cells from PBMCs. This TCR derives from a man in his fifties in good health and CMV-seronegative. The rearrangement links TRBV30 to TRBJ1-4; 10 bases map to TRBD1. CDR3 residues: CAFLNPGTGVRWSGKLFF. CDR3 bases: TGTGCCTTCCTAAATCCCGGGACAGGGGTGAGGTGGTCGGGAAAACTGTTTTTT.